A selection of T cell receptor beta chains follows, all from one sample in a study of lymphopenia after photon versus proton radiotherapy. Only in-frame clones appear in the TCRdb table, and some are missing; sequencing was by immunoSEQ multiplex PCR. The data hold approximately 71,000 clones, with roughly 88% observed a single time. The sample in question was peripheral blood, obtained from a patient treated with photon-based radiotherapy. The source of these receptors is a woman in her seventies with pancreatic cancer. The CDR3 runs from the conserved cysteine through the conserved F or W. Each record gives: J gene, V gene, clone size, D gene, CDR3 DNA, CDR3 protein. D genes are given only for firm matches. Only part of the rows carry a size: once, few, many, or a class if the clone is expanded.

J gene: TRBJ2-7
V gene: TRBV7-2
clone size: .
D gene: TRBD1
CDR3 DNA: TGTGCCAGCAGCCGGGACAGGTACTACGAGCAGTACTTC
CDR3 protein: CASSRDRYYEQYF

J gene: TRBJ2-1
V gene: TRBV10-3
clone size: .
D gene: .
CDR3 DNA: TGTGCCATCAGTGATGGGCAGCGCTTGAGCTCCTACAATGAGCAGTTCTTC
CDR3 protein: CAISDGQRLSSYNEQFF

J gene: TRBJ2-7
V gene: TRBV7-8
clone size: .
D gene: .
CDR3 DNA: TGTGCCAGCAGCCTCCGGGAGCTAGGCTTGGCCGAGCAGTACTTC
CDR3 protein: CASSLRELGLAEQYF

J gene: TRBJ1-4
V gene: TRBV12-2
clone size: once
D gene: .
CDR3 DNA: TGTGCAAGTCGCCGAGTTGATACAGGGTCGGTATCAACTAATGAAAAACTGTTTTTT
CDR3 protein: CASRRVDTGSVSTNEKLFF

J gene: TRBJ2-3
V gene: TRBV6-5
clone size: .
D gene: .
CDR3 DNA: TGTGCCAGCAGTTACTCCGGGCAGAGCACAGATACGCAGTATTTT
CDR3 protein: CASSYSGQSTDTQYF

J gene: TRBJ2-7
V gene: TRBV9
clone size: .
D gene: TRBD2
CDR3 DNA: TGTGCCAGCAGCATCACTAGCGGATACGAGCAGTACTTC
CDR3 protein: CASSITSGYEQYF

J gene: TRBJ2-7
V gene: TRBV2
clone size: .
D gene: .
CDR3 DNA: TGTGCCAGCAGTGATTCAGGTCGCCGGGGCGAGCAGTACTTC
CDR3 protein: CASSDSGRRGEQYF

J gene: TRBJ2-3
V gene: TRBV6-5
clone size: .
D gene: TRBD2
CDR3 DNA: TGTGCCAGCAGTTTGACTAGCGGGAGCACAGATACGCAGTATTTT
CDR3 protein: CASSLTSGSTDTQYF

J gene: TRBJ1-3
V gene: TRBV4-2
clone size: .
D gene: .
CDR3 DNA: TGTGCCAGCAGCCAAGTGGGCGGAAACACCATATATTTT
CDR3 protein: CASSQVGGNTIYF

J gene: TRBJ2-7
V gene: TRBV5-4
clone size: .
D gene: TRBD1
CDR3 DNA: TGTGCCAGCAGGCCCGGGACAGGGGGCGAGCAGTACTTC
CDR3 protein: CASRPGTGGEQYF

J gene: TRBJ2-5
V gene: TRBV19
clone size: once
D gene: .
CDR3 DNA: TGTGCCAGTAGTATAGATCTAGGCGGGGAGACCCAGTACTTC
CDR3 protein: CASSIDLGGETQYF

J gene: TRBJ2-7
V gene: TRBV11-2
clone size: .
D gene: .
CDR3 DNA: TGTGCCAGCAGCTTGGCCCTCGTCAATGTAGGCGAGCAGTACTTC
CDR3 protein: CASSLALVNVGEQYF

J gene: TRBJ1-1
V gene: TRBV5-4
clone size: once
D gene: .
CDR3 DNA: TGTGCCAGCAGCTTGCCGGCGCGGGGAATGAACACTGAAGCTTTCTTT
CDR3 protein: CASSLPARGMNTEAFF

J gene: TRBJ1-1
V gene: TRBV18
clone size: .
D gene: .
CDR3 DNA: TGTGCCAGCTCACGCGGGACCAACACTGAAGCTTTCTTT
CDR3 protein: CASSRGTNTEAFF

J gene: TRBJ2-1
V gene: TRBV28
clone size: .
D gene: TRBD2
CDR3 DNA: TGTGCCAGCAGTACGGGACTAGCGGGAGCCGGGTACAATGAGCAGTTCTTC
CDR3 protein: CASSTGLAGAGYNEQFF

J gene: TRBJ2-1
V gene: TRBV2
clone size: once
D gene: TRBD2
CDR3 DNA: TGTGCCAGCATAAGGAACCTAGCGGGCTCCTACAATGAGCAGTTCTTC
CDR3 protein: CASIRNLAGSYNEQFF

J gene: TRBJ2-7
V gene: TRBV5-1
clone size: .
D gene: TRBD2
CDR3 DNA: TGCGCCAGCAGCTTGGGCCCGACTAGCGGGAGAGCGGTCGAGCAGTACTTC
CDR3 protein: CASSLGPTSGRAVEQYF

J gene: TRBJ2-5
V gene: TRBV5-6
clone size: .
D gene: .
CDR3 DNA: TGTGCCAGCAGTCCCGGGCTAGGGGAGACCCAGTACTTC
CDR3 protein: CASSPGLGETQYF

J gene: TRBJ2-7
V gene: TRBV13
clone size: .
D gene: TRBD1
CDR3 DNA: TGTGCCAGCAGCCCAACGCCGGGGACAGGCTACGAGCAGTACTTC
CDR3 protein: CASSPTPGTGYEQYF

J gene: TRBJ2-1
V gene: TRBV5-1
clone size: .
D gene: TRBD1
CDR3 DNA: TGCGCCAGCAGCTTGGGAGGGGGCGCAATTACCTACAATGAGCAGTTCTTC
CDR3 protein: CASSLGGGAITYNEQFF

J gene: TRBJ2-3
V gene: TRBV28
clone size: .
D gene: TRBD2
CDR3 DNA: TGTGCCAGCAGTTTATGGACTAGCGGGACCTCAGATACGCAGTATTTT
CDR3 protein: CASSLWTSGTSDTQYF

J gene: TRBJ2-3
V gene: TRBV5-6
clone size: once
D gene: .
CDR3 DNA: TGTGCCAGCAGCTATGCCGGGACGACATACGGAGATACGCAGTATTTT
CDR3 protein: CASSYAGTTYGDTQYF

J gene: TRBJ2-7
V gene: TRBV5-4
clone size: .
D gene: TRBD2
CDR3 DNA: TGTGCCAGCAGCTTCCCCCAGCGGGGCGAGCAGTACTTC
CDR3 protein: CASSFPQRGEQYF

J gene: TRBJ1-5
V gene: TRBV28
clone size: .
D gene: .
CDR3 DNA: TGTGCCACCTCGCCCCGCGCAACCCATCAGCCCCAGCATTTT
CDR3 protein: CATSPRATHQPQHF

J gene: TRBJ2-3
V gene: TRBV30
clone size: .
D gene: TRBD1
CDR3 DNA: TGTGCCTGGAGTGTACTTTGGGGACAGGGGCGATCCAACACAGATACGCAGTATTTT
CDR3 protein: CAWSVLWGQGRSNTDTQYF

J gene: TRBJ2-5
V gene: TRBV9
clone size: once
D gene: .
CDR3 DNA: TGTGCCAGCAGCGCTGAGGACGGAATACAAGAGACCCAGTACTTC
CDR3 protein: CASSAEDGIQETQYF

J gene: TRBJ2-5
V gene: TRBV13
clone size: .
D gene: TRBD1
CDR3 DNA: TGTGCCAGCAGCCGACAGGGCCAAGGGACCCAGTACTTC
CDR3 protein: CASSRQGQGTQYF

J gene: TRBJ2-5
V gene: TRBV11-3
clone size: .
D gene: TRBD1
CDR3 DNA: TGTGCCAGCAGCTCCGGACAGGATGAAGCTGAGACCCAGTACTTC
CDR3 protein: CASSSGQDEAETQYF

J gene: TRBJ2-4
V gene: TRBV2
clone size: .
D gene: .
CDR3 DNA: TGTGCCAGCAGTGCGCGGGGCCCCGGTGTAAACATTCAGTACTTC
CDR3 protein: CASSARGPGVNIQYF

J gene: TRBJ1-1
V gene: TRBV7-8
clone size: .
D gene: .
CDR3 DNA: TGTGCCAGCAGGGAAACAGGGAGCATGAACACTGAAGCTTTCTTT
CDR3 protein: CASRETGSMNTEAFF

J gene: TRBJ2-4
V gene: TRBV19
clone size: .
D gene: TRBD2
CDR3 DNA: TGTGCCAGTAGTTATCCTTCGAGCGGGAGAGTCGGCAAAAACATTCAGTACTTC
CDR3 protein: CASSYPSSGRVGKNIQYF

J gene: TRBJ2-7
V gene: TRBV9
clone size: .
D gene: TRBD2
CDR3 DNA: TGTGCCAGCAGCGCTGGGACTAGCGGTCGATACGAGCAGTACTTC
CDR3 protein: CASSAGTSGRYEQYF

J gene: TRBJ2-5
V gene: TRBV7-6
clone size: .
D gene: .
CDR3 DNA: TGTGCCAGCAGCCCGGTCGTGGAGACCCAGTACTTC
CDR3 protein: CASSPVVETQYF

J gene: TRBJ2-1
V gene: TRBV25-1
clone size: .
D gene: TRBD2
CDR3 DNA: TGTGCCAGCAGTGAAGGCGGGGGGGGATCCTACAATGAGCAGTTCTTC
CDR3 protein: CASSEGGGGSYNEQFF

J gene: TRBJ2-1
V gene: TRBV12-5
clone size: .
D gene: .
CDR3 DNA: TGTGCTAGTGGTACCGAGACGGTTGAGCAGTTCTTC
CDR3 protein: CASGTETVEQFF

J gene: TRBJ1-5
V gene: TRBV11-2
clone size: .
D gene: .
CDR3 DNA: TGTGCCAGCAGCTTGGACACAAGCAATCAGCCCCAGCATTTT
CDR3 protein: CASSLDTSNQPQHF

J gene: TRBJ2-7
V gene: TRBV29-1
clone size: .
D gene: .
CDR3 DNA: TGCAGCGTTGTGACAGGTGCCCCCTCCTACGAGCAGTACTTC
CDR3 protein: CSVVTGAPSYEQYF

J gene: TRBJ1-1
V gene: TRBV6-5
clone size: .
D gene: TRBD1
CDR3 DNA: TGTGCCAGCAGCCCCGGACAGGTCGGGAACACTGAAGCTTTCTTT
CDR3 protein: CASSPGQVGNTEAFF

J gene: TRBJ2-2
V gene: TRBV7-8
clone size: .
D gene: TRBD2
CDR3 DNA: TGTGCCAGCAGCTTGGGCCGAAGGACTAGCGGATTGGTCGGGGAGCTGTTTTTT
CDR3 protein: CASSLGRRTSGLVGELFF

J gene: TRBJ1-6
V gene: TRBV5-6
clone size: .
D gene: TRBD1
CDR3 DNA: TGTGCCAGCAGCTCTGACAGGGGTGCGTCACCCCTCCACTTT
CDR3 protein: CASSSDRGASPLHF

J gene: TRBJ2-4
V gene: TRBV2
clone size: .
D gene: TRBD1
CDR3 DNA: TGTGCCAGCACCCCGGACAGGGCCAAAAACATTCAGTACTTC
CDR3 protein: CASTPDRAKNIQYF

J gene: TRBJ2-7
V gene: TRBV5-4
clone size: .
D gene: TRBD2
CDR3 DNA: TGTGCCAGCAGCCTCCCGGGACTAGCGGGAGGGCCCTACGAGCAGTACTTC
CDR3 protein: CASSLPGLAGGPYEQYF

J gene: TRBJ1-1
V gene: TRBV9
clone size: .
D gene: .
CDR3 DNA: TGTGCCAGCAGCGTAGGGTCATCGACAGGGAACACTGAAGCTTTCTTT
CDR3 protein: CASSVGSSTGNTEAFF

J gene: TRBJ2-7
V gene: TRBV6-6
clone size: few
D gene: TRBD1
CDR3 DNA: TGTGCCAGCAGTTACTCGACAGGGAGAATATACGAGCAGTACTTC
CDR3 protein: CASSYSTGRIYEQYF

J gene: TRBJ1-1
V gene: TRBV19
clone size: .
D gene: .
CDR3 DNA: TGTGCCAGTACCCCGTGGGGGGGGATGAACACTGAAGCTTTCTTT
CDR3 protein: CASTPWGGMNTEAFF

J gene: TRBJ2-2
V gene: TRBV10-3
clone size: .
D gene: .
CDR3 DNA: TGTGCCATCAGTGAAGATAGGGCGGGCGGGGAGCTGTTTTTT
CDR3 protein: CAISEDRAGGELFF

J gene: TRBJ2-7
V gene: TRBV20-1
clone size: .
D gene: .
CDR3 DNA: TGCAGTGCGCAACAGACCGAGCAGTACTTC
CDR3 protein: CSAQQTEQYF

J gene: TRBJ2-3
V gene: TRBV11-2
clone size: .
D gene: TRBD2
CDR3 DNA: TGTGCCAGCAGCCCGGGACTAGCGGGAGGAGATACGCAGTATTTT
CDR3 protein: CASSPGLAGGDTQYF

J gene: TRBJ2-5
V gene: TRBV7-7
clone size: .
D gene: .
CDR3 DNA: TGTGCTAGCAGCTTATCGGGACTCGGAGAAGAGACCCAGTACTTC
CDR3 protein: CASSLSGLGEETQYF

J gene: TRBJ1-2
V gene: TRBV20-1
clone size: .
D gene: .
CDR3 DNA: TGCAGTGCTAGTACTAACTATGGCTACACCTTC
CDR3 protein: CSASTNYGYTF

J gene: TRBJ2-7
V gene: TRBV7-6
clone size: .
D gene: .
CDR3 DNA: TGTGCCAGCAGCTTGGGGGCGGGGCGGTTTGACGAGCAGTACTTC
CDR3 protein: CASSLGAGRFDEQYF

J gene: TRBJ2-7
V gene: TRBV7-2
clone size: .
D gene: .
CDR3 DNA: TGTGCCAGCAGCTTAAATTTAGCGGCTACCTACGAGCAGTACTTC
CDR3 protein: CASSLNLAATYEQYF

J gene: TRBJ1-1
V gene: TRBV6-6
clone size: .
D gene: .
CDR3 DNA: TGTGCCAGCAGTTACCCGCAGGAGCTGGACACTGAAGCTTTCTTT
CDR3 protein: CASSYPQELDTEAFF

J gene: TRBJ1-2
V gene: TRBV5-6
clone size: .
D gene: TRBD1
CDR3 DNA: TGTGCCAGCAGCCCGCGACAGGGGATTGTCGTGTATGGCTACACCTTC
CDR3 protein: CASSPRQGIVVYGYTF

J gene: TRBJ2-1
V gene: TRBV7-6
clone size: .
D gene: .
CDR3 DNA: TGTGCCAGCAGCTCCCGGGTTGAGCAGTTCTTC
CDR3 protein: CASSSRVEQFF

J gene: TRBJ1-5
V gene: TRBV19
clone size: .
D gene: .
CDR3 DNA: TGTGCCAGTAGTATAGAGGGGGGGACGGGGACCGATCAGCCCCAGCATTTT
CDR3 protein: CASSIEGGTGTDQPQHF

J gene: TRBJ1-4
V gene: TRBV2
clone size: .
D gene: TRBD1
CDR3 DNA: TGTGCCAGCAGTGTAGACAGGGGTGGTAATGAAAAACTGTTTTTT
CDR3 protein: CASSVDRGGNEKLFF